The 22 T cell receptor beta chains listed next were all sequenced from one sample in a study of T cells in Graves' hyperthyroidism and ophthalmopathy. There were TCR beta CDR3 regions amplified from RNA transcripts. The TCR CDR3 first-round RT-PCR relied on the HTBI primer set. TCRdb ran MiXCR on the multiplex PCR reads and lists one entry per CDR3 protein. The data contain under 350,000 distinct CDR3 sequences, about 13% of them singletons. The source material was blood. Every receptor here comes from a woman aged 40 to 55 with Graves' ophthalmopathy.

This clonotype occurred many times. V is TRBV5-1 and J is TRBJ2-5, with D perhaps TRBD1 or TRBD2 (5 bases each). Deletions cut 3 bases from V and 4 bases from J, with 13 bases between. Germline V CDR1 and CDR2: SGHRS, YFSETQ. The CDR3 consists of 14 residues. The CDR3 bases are TGCGCCAGCAGCTCAGGGACGGTAGGAGAGACCCAGTACTTC. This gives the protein CASSSGTVGETQYF.

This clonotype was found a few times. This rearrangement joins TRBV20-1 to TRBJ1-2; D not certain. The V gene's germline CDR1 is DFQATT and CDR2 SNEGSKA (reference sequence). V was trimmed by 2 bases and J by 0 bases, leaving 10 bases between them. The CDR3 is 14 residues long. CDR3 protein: CSARMVGSNYGYTF. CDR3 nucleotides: TGCAGTGCTAGAATGGTCGGGTCTAACTATGGCTACACCTTC.

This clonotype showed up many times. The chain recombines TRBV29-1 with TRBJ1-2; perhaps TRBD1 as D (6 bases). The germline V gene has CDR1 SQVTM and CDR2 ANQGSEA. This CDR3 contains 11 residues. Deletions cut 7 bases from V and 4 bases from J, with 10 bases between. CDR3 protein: CSGRGAYGYTF. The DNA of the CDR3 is TGCAGCGGCAGGGGAGCCTATGGCTACACCTTC.

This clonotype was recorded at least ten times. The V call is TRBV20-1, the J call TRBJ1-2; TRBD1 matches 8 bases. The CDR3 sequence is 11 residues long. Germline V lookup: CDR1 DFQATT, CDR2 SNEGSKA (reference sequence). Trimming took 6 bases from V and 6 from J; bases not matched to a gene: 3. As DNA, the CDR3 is TGCAGTGCCCCGACAGGGGATGGCTACACCTTC. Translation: CSAPTGDGYTF.

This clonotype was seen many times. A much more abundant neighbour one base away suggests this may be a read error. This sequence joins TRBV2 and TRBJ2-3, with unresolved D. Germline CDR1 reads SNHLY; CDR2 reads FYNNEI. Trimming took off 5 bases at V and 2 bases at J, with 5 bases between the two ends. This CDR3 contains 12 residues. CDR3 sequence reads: CASSSNTDTQYF. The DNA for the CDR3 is TGTGCCAGCAGTTCGAACACAGATACGCAGTATTTT.

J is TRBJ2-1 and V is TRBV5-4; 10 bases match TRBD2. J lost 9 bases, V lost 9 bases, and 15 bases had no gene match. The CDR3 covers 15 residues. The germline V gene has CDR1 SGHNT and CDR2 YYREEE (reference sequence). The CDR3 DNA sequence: TGTGCCACCCACGGTGGTGGGACTAGCGTCAGTGAGCAGTTCTTC. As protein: CATHGGGTSVSEQFF.

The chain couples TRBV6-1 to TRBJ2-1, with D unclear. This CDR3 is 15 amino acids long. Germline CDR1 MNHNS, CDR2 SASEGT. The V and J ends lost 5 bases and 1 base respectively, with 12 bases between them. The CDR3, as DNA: TGTGCCAGCAGTTCAAGGTTGTGGTCCTACAATGAGCAGTTCTTC. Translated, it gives CASSSRLWSYNEQFF.

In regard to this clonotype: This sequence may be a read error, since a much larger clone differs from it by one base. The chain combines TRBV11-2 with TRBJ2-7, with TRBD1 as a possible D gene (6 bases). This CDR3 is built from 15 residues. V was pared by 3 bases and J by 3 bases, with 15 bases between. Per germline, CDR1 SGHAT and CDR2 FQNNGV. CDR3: CASSFYGTRGYEQYF. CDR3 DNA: TGTGCCAGCAGCTTTTATGGGACACGGGGCTACGAGCAGTACTTC.

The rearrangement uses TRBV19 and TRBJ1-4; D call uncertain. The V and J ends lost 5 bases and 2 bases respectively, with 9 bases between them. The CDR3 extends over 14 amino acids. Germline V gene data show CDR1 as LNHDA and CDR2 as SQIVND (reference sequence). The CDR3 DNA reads TGTGCCAGTAGTGCTCGGCCTACTAATGAAAAACTGTTTTTT. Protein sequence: CASSARPTNEKLFF.

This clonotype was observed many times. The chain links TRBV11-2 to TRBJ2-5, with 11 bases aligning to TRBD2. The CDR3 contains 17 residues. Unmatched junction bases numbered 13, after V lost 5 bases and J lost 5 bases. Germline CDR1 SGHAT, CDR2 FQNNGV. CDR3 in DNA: TGTGCCAGCAGCCTCTTAGCGGGGGGGCTGGTGAGGGAGACCCAGTACTTC. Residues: CASSLLAGGLVRETQYF.

The CDR3 here is CASSVERTSPDGYTQYF. The CDR3 nucleotides read TGTGCCAGCAGCGTAGAACGTACTAGCCCCGACGGATATACGCAGTATTTT. The chain joins TRBV9 to TRBJ2-3; maybe TRBD2 (6 bases). Germline V gene data show CDR1 as SGDLS and CDR2 as YYNGEE. Trimming shortened V by 0 bases and J by 7 bases, and 21 bases separated the two germline ends. The CDR3 length is 17 residues.

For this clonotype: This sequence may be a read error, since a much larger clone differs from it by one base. The CDR3 nucleotides read TGTACCAGCAGCTTTCTAGCGAGCGGGGAGCTGTTTTTT. Its translation: CTSSFLASGELFF. V and J are TRBV13 and TRBJ2-2; tentatively, D is TRBD2 (6 bases). The CDR3 sequence is 13 residues long. Germline-derived CDR1 and CDR2 are PRHDT and FYEKMQ (reference sequence).

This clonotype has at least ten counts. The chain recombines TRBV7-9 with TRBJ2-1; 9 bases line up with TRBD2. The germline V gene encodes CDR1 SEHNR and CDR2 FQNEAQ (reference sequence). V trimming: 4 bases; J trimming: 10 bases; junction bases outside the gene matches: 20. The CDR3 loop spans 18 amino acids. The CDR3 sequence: CASSSSLAGVGKGWEQFF. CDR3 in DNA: TGTGCCAGCAGCTCGTCACTAGCGGGTGTCGGTAAGGGATGGGAGCAGTTCTTC.

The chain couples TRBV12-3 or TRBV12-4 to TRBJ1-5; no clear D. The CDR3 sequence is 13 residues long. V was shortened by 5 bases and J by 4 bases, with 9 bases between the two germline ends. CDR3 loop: CASSPRWNQPQHF. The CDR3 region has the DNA TGTGCCAGCAGTCCCCGCTGGAATCAGCCCCAGCATTTT.

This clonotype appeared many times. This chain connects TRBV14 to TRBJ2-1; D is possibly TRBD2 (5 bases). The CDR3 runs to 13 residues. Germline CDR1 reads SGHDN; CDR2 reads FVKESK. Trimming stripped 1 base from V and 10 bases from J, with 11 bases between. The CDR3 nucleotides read TGTGCCAGCAGCCAAGCGCTGGGCGGGGAGCAGTTCTTC. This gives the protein CASSQALGGEQFF.

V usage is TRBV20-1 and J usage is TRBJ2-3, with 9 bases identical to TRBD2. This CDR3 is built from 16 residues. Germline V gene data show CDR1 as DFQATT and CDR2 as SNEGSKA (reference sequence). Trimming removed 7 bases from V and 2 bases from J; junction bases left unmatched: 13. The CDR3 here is CSGGERLAGATDTQYF. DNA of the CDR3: TGCAGTGGGGGGGAAAGATTAGCGGGGGCCACAGATACGCAGTATTTT.

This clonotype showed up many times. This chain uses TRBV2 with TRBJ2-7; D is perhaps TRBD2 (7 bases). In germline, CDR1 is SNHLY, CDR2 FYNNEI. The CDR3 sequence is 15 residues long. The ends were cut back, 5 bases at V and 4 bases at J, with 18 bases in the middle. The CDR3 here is CASSQGFRAGYEQYF. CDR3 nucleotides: TGTGCCAGCAGTCAGGGGTTTCGAGCGGGATACGAGCAGTACTTC. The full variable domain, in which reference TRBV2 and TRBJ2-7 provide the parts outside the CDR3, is EPEVTQTPSHQVTQMGQEVILRCVPISNHLYFYWYRQILGQKVEFLVSFYNNEISEKSEIFDDQFSVERPDGSNFTLKIRSTKLEDSAMYFCASSQGFRAGYEQYFGPGTRLTVT.

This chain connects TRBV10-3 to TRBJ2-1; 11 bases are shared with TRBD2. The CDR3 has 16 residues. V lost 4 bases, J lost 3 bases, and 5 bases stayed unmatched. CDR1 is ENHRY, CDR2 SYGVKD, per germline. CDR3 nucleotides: TGTGCCATCAGTGGGTCTGGGACTAGCGGCTACAATGAGCAGTTCTTC. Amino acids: CAISGSGTSGYNEQFF.

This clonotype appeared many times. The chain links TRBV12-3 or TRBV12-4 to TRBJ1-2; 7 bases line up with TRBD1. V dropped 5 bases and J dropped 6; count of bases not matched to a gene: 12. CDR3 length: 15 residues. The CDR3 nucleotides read TGTGCCAGCAGTCTGAACTACAGGGGAGTAGATGGCTACACCTTC. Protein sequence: CASSLNYRGVDGYTF.

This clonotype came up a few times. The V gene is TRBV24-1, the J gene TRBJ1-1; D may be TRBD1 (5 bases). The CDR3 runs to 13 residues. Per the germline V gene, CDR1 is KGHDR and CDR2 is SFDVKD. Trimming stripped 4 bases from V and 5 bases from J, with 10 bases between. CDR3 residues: CATSDAGRTEAFF. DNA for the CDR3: TGTGCCACCAGTGACGCAGGGCGTACTGAAGCTTTCTTT.

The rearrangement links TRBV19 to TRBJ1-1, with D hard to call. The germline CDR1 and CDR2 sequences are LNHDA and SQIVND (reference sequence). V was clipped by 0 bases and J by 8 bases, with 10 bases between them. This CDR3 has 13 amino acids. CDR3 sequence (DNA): TGTGCCAGTAGTATAGAATTTAAGAAAGAAGCTTTCTTT. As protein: CASSIEFKKEAFF. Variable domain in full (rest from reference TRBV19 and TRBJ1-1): DGGITQSPKYLFRKEGQNVTLSCEQNLNHDAMYWYRQDPGQGLRLIYYSQIVNDFQKGDIAEGYSVSREKKESFPLTVTSAQKNPTAFYLCASSIEFKKEAFFGQGTRLTVV.

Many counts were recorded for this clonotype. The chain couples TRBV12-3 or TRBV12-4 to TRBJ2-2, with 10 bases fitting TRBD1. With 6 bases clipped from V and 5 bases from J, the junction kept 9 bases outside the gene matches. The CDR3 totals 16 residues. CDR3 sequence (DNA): TGTGCCAGCAGCTCCACCGGGACAGGGGCGACCGGGGAGCTGTTTTTT. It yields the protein CASSSTGTGATGELFF.